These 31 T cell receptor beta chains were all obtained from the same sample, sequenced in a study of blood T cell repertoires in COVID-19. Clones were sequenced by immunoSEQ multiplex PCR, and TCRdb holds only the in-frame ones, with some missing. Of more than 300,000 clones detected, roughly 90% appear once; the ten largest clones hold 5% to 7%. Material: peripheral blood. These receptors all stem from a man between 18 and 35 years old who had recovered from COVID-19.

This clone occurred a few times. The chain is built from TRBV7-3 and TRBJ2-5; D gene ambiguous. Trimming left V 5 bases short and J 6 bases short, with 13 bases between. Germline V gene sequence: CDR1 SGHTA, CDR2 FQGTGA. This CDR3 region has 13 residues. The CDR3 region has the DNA TGTGCCAGCAGCACCAACAGTGGAAAGACCCAGTACTTC. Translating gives CASSTNSGKTQYF. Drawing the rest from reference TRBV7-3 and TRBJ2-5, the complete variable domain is GAGVSQTPSNKVTEKGKYVELRCDPISGHTALYWYRQSLGQGPEFLIYFQGTGAADDSGLPNDRFFAVRPEGSVSTLKIQRTERGDSAVYLCASSTNSGKTQYFGPGTRLLVL.

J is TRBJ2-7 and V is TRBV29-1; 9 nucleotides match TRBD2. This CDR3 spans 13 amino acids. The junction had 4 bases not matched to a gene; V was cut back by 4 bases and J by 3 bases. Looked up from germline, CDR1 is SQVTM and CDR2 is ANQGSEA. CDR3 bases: TGCAGCGTTGGTCTAGCGGGGTTCTACGAGCAGTACTTC. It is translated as CSVGLAGFYEQYF.

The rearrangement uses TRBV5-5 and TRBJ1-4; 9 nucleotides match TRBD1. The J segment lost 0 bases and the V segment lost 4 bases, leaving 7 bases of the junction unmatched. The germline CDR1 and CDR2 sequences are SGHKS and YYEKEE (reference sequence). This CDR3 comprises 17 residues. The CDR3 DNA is TGTGCCAGCAGCGGAGGGACAGGGACCGCAACTAATGAAAAACTGTTTTTT. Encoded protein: CASSGGTGTATNEKLFF.

The CDR3 region is CASIGPGENIQYF. In DNA form, the CDR3 reads TGTGCCAGCATCGGACCAGGGGAGAACATTCAGTACTTC. This chain connects TRBV12-3 or TRBV12-4 to TRBJ2-4, with D possibly being TRBD1 (6 bases). Trimming removed 7 bases from V and 7 bases from J, with 14 bases in between. The CDR3 length is 13 residues.

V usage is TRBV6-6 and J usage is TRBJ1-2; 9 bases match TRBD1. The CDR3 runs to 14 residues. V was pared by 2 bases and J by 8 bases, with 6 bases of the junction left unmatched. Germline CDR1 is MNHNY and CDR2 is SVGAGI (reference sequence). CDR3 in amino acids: CASSYRDRVMGYTF. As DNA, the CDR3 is TGTGCCAGCAGTTACCGGGACAGGGTGATGGGCTACACCTTC.

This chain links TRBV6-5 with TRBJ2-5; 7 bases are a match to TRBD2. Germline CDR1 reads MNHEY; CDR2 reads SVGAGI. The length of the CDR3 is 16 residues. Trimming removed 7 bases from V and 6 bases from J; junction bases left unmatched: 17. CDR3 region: CASTYSGGGEPKTQYF. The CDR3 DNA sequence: TGTGCCAGCACCTACTCGGGGGGAGGAGAGCCGAAGACCCAGTACTTC.

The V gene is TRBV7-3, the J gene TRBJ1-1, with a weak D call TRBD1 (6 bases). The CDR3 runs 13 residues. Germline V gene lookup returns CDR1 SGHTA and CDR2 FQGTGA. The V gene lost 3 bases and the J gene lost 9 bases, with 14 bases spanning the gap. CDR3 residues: CASSFQDGGQAFF. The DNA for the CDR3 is TGTGCCAGCAGCTTTCAGGACGGGGGGCAAGCTTTCTTT.

The CDR3 is CASRMGTSGLYEQYF. CDR3 in DNA: TGCGCCAGCCGAATGGGCACTAGCGGCCTCTACGAGCAGTACTTC. This chain uses TRBV5-1 with TRBJ2-7, with TRBD2 matching over 8 bases. With V trimmed by 7 bases and J by 3 bases, 12 bases remained unmatched. Germline V CDR1 and CDR2: SGHRS, YFSETQ. This CDR3 has 15 amino acids.

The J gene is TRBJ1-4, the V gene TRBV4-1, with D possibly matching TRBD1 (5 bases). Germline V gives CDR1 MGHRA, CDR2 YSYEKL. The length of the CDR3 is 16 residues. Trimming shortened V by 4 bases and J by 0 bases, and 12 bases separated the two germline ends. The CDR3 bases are TGCGCCAGCAGCCCGGGGGACCTCGCAACTAATGAAAAACTGTTTTTT. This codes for CASSPGDLATNEKLFF.

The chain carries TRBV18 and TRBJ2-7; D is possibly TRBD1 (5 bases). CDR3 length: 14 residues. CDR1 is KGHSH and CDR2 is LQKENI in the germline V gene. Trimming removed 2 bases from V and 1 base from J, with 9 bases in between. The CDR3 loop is CASSPRQGSYEQYF. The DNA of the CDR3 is TGTGCCAGCTCACCAAGGCAGGGATCCTACGAGCAGTACTTC.

Here the CDR3 reads CASSQVTGTNYGYTF. CDR3 sequence (DNA): TGCGCCAGCAGCCAAGTAACAGGGACAAACTATGGCTACACCTTC. The V call is TRBV4-3, the J call TRBJ1-2; the D gene is possibly TRBD1 (6 bases). The CDR3 is 15 residues long. Per germline, CDR1 LGHNA and CDR2 YSLEER. V lost 1 base to trimming and J lost 2 bases, with 11 bases between them.

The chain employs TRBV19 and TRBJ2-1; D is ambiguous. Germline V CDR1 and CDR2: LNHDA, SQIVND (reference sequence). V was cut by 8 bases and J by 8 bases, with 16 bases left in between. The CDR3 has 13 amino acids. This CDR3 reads CASLETNGDEQFF. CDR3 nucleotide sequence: TGTGCCAGTCTCGAGACGAATGGAGATGAGCAGTTCTTC.

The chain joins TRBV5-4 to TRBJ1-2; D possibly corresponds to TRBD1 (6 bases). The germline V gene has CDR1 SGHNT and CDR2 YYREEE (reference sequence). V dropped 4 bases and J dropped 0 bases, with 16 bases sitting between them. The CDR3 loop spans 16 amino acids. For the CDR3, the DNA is TGTGCCAGCAGCCCCGGGGGGGGCACTACTAACTATGGCTACACCTTC. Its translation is CASSPGGGTTNYGYTF.

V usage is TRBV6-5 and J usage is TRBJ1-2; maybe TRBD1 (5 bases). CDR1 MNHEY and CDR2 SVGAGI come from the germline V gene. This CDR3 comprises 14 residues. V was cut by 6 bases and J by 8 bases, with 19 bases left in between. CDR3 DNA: TGTGCCAGCAGGCCATCTCAGGGATCTCTCGGCTACACCTTC. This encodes CASRPSQGSLGYTF.

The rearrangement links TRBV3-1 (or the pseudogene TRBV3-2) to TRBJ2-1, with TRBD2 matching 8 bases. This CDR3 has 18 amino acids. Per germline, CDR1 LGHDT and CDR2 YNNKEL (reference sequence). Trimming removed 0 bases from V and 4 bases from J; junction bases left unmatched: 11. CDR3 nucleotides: TGTGCCAGCAGCCAAGATGGTCGAATAGCGGGGATATACAATGAGCAGTTCTTC. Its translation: CASSQDGRIAGIYNEQFF.

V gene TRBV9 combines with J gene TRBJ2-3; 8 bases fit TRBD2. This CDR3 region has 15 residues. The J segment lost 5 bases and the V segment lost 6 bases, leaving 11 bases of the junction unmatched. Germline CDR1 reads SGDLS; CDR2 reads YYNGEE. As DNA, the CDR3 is TGTGCCAGCACCAACCTAGCGGGTTTGAAAGATACGCAGTATTTT. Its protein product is CASTNLAGLKDTQYF.

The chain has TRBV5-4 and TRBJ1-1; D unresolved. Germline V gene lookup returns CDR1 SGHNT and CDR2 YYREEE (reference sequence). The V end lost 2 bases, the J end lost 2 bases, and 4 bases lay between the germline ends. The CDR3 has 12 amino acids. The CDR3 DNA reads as TGTGCCAGCAGCTTTAGAAACACTGAAGCTTTCTTT. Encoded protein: CASSFRNTEAFF.

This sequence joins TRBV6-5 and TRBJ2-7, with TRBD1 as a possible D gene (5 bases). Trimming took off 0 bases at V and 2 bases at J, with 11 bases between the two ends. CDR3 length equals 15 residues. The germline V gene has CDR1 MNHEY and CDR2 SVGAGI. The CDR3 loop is CASSYSQGNAYEQYF. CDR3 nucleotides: TGTGCCAGCAGTTACTCTCAGGGTAATGCCTACGAGCAGTACTTC.

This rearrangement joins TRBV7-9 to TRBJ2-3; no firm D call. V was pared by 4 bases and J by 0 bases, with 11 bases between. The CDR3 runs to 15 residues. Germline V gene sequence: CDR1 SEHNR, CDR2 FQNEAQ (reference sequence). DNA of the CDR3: TGTGCCAGCAGCTCAGGTGTACCGAGCACAGATACGCAGTATTTT. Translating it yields CASSSGVPSTDTQYF.

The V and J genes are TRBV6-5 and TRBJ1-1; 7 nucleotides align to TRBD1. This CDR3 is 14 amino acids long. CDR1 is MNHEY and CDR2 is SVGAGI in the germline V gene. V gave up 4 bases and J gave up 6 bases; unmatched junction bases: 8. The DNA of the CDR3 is TGTGCCAGCAGTTTTAGGGGGCCGGTGGCTGAAGCTTTCTTT. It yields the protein CASSFRGPVAEAFF.

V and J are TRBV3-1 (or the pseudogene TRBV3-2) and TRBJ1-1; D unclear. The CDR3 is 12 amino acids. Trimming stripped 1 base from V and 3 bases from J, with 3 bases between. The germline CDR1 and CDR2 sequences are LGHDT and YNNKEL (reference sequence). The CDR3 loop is CASSQADTEAFF. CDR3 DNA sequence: TGTGCCAGCAGCCAAGCAGACACTGAAGCTTTCTTT.

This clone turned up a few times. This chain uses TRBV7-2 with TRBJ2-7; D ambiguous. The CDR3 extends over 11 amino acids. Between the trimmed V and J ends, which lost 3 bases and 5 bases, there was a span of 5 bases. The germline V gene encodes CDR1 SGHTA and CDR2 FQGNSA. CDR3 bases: TGTGCCAGCAGCTTCCGGGACGAGCAGTACTTC. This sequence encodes CASSFRDEQYF.

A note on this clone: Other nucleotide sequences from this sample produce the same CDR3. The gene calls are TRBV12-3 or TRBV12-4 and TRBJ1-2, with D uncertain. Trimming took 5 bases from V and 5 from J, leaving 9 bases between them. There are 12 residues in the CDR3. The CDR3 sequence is CASSPGVYGYTF. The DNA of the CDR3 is TGTGCCAGCAGTCCGGGAGTTTATGGCTACACCTTC.

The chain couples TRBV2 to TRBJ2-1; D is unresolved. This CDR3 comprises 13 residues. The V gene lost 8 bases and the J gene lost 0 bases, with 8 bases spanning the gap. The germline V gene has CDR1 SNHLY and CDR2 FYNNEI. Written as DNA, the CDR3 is TGTGCCAGCGGCGGTACCTCCTACAATGAGCAGTTCTTC. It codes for CASGGTSYNEQFF.

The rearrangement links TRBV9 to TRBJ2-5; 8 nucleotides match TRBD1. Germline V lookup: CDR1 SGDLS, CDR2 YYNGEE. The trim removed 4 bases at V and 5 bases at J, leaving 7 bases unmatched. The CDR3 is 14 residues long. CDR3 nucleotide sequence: TGTGCCAGCAGCCCTCGGACAGGGTCGGAGACCCAGTACTTC. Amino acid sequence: CASSPRTGSETQYF.

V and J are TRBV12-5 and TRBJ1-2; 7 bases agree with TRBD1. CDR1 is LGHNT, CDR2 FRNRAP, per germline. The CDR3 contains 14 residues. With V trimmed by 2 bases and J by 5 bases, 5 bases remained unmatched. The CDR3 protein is CASGLRDSLYGYTF. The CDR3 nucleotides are TGTGCTAGTGGTTTGAGGGACAGCTTATATGGCTACACCTTC.

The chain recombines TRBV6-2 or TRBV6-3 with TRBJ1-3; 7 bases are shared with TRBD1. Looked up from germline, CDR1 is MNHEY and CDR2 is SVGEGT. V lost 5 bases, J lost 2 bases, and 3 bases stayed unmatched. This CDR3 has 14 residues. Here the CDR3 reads CASSMGTAGNTIYF. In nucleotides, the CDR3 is TGTGCCAGCAGTATGGGGACAGCTGGAAACACCATATATTTT.

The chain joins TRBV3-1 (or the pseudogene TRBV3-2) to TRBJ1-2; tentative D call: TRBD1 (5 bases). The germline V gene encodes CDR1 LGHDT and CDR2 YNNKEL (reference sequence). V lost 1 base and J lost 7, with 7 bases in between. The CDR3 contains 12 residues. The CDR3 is CASSQAQGGYTF. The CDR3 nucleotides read TGTGCCAGCAGCCAAGCCCAGGGTGGCTACACCTTC.

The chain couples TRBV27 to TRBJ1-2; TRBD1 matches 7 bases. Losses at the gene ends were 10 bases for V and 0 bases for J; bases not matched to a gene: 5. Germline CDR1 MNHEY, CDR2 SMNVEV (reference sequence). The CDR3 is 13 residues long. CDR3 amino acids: CATFGTANYGYTF. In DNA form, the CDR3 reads TGTGCCACTTTCGGGACAGCTAACTATGGCTACACCTTC.

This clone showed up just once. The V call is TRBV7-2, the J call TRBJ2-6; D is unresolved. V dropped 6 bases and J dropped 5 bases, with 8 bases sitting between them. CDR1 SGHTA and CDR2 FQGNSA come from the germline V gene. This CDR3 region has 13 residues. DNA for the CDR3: TGTGCCAGCAGTTACAGAAGGGCCAACGTCCTGACTTTC. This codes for CASSYRRANVLTF.

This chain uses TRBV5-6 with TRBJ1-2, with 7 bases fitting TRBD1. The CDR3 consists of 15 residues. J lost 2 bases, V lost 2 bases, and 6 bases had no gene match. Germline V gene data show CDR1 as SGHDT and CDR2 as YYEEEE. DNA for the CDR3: TGTGCCAGCAGCTTAAACAGGGGTAAGAACTATGGCTACACCTTC. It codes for CASSLNRGKNYGYTF.